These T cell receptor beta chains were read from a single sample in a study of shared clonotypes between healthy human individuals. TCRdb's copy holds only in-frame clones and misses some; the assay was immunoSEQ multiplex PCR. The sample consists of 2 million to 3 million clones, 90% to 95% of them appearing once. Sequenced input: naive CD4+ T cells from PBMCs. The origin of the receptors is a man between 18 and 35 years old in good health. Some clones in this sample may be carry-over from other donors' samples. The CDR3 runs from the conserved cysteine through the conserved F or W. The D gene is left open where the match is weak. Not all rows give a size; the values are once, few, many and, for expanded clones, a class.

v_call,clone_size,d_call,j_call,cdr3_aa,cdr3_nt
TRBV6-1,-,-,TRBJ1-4,CASSEVLGGAIEKLFF,TGTGCCAGCAGTGAAGTTCTTGGGGGGGCAATTGAAAAACTGTTTTTT
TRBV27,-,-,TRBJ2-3,CASSLLGTQAQYF,TGTGCCAGCAGTTTACTTGGAACCCAGGCGCAGTATTTT
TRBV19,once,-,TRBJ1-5,CASSIGRFSNQPQHF,TGTGCCAGTAGTATAGGCAGGTTTAGCAATCAGCCCCAGCATTTT
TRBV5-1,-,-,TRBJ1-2,CASSLEGRNNYGYTF,TGCGCCAGCAGCTTGGAGGGTCGAAATAACTATGGCTACACCTTC
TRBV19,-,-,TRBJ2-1,CASSIVRGSYNEQFF,TGTGCCAGTAGTATAGTTAGGGGCTCCTACAATGAGCAGTTCTTC
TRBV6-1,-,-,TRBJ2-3,CASSVGGGRGTDTQYF,TGTGCCAGCAGTGTGGGAGGGGGCAGGGGTACAGATACGCAGTATTTT
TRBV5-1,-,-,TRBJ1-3,CASSLSQGGNTIYF,TGCGCCAGCAGCTTGAGTCAGGGTGGAAACACCATATATTTT
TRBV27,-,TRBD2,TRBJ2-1,CASSLPVTSGSLNEQFF,TGTGCCAGCAGTTTACCTGTCACTAGCGGGAGTCTCAATGAGCAGTTCTTC
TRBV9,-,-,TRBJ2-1,CASSVFPGGASSYNEQFF,TGTGCCAGCAGCGTATTCCCGGGCGGGGCGTCTTCCTACAATGAGCAGTTCTTC
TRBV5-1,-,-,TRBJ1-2,CASSPETSGYTF,TGCGCCAGCAGCCCGGAGACCTCTGGCTACACCTTC
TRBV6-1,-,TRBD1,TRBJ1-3,CASRRDSNSGNTIYF,TGTGCCAGCAGGAGGGACAGCAACTCTGGAAACACCATATATTTT
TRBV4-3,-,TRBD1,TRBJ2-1,CASSQMVGQGAGEQFF,TGCGCCAGCAGCCAAATGGTGGGACAGGGGGCGGGTGAGCAGTTCTTC
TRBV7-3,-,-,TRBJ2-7,CASSFQSPPDEQYF,TGTGCCAGCAGCTTCCAGTCCCCTCCGGACGAGCAGTACTTC
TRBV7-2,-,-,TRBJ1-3,CASSFSGNTIYF,TGTGCCAGCAGCTTCTCTGGAAACACCATATATTTT
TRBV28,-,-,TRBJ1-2,CASSPVDRFNGYTF,TGTGCCAGCAGTCCGGTAGACAGATTCAATGGCTACACCTTC
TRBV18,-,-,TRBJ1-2,CASSPPGTSLIARYGYTF,TGTGCCAGCTCACCGCCCGGGACCTCCCTAATTGCACGCTATGGCTACACCTTC
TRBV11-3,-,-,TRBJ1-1,CASSEGREEAFF,TGTGCCAGCAGCGAGGGGAGGGAAGAAGCTTTCTTT
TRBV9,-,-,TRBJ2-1,CASSVETGEQFF,TGTGCCAGCAGCGTAGAGACGGGTGAGCAGTTCTTC
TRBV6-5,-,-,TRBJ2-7,CASSPHRAYEQYF,TGTGCCAGCAGTCCCCACAGGGCCTACGAGCAGTACTTC
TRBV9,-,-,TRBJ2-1,CASSGLAWSLDEQFF,TGTGCCAGCAGCGGGCTAGCGTGGAGTCTCGATGAGCAGTTCTTC
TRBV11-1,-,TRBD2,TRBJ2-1,CASSRLASGRAPYNEQFF,TGTGCCAGCAGCCGACTGGCTAGCGGGAGGGCCCCCTACAATGAGCAGTTCTTC
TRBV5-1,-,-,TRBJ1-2,CASSSDRQIYGYTF,TGCGCCAGCAGCTCAGATAGACAGATATATGGCTACACCTTC
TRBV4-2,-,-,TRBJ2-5,CASSYFDQETQYF,TGTGCCAGCAGCTATTTCGATCAAGAGACCCAGTACTTC
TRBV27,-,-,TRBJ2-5,CASSLTARGPQETQYF,TGTGCCAGCAGTTTGACAGCCAGGGGTCCCCAAGAGACCCAGTACTTC
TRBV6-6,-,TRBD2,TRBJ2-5,CASSYRPSGNQETQYF,TGTGCCAGCAGTTACAGGCCTAGCGGGAACCAAGAGACCCAGTACTTC
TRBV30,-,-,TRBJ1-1,CAWMGTVNTEAFF,TGTGCCTGGATGGGGACGGTGAACACTGAAGCTTTCTTT
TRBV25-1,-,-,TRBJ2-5,CASSERGSSPTRAYF,TGTGCCAGCAGTGAGAGGGGTTCGTCCCCGACTAGAGCGTACTTC
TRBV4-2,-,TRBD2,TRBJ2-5,CASSQDTSGSGETQYF,TGTGCCAGCAGCCAAGATACTAGCGGGAGTGGAGAGACCCAGTACTTC